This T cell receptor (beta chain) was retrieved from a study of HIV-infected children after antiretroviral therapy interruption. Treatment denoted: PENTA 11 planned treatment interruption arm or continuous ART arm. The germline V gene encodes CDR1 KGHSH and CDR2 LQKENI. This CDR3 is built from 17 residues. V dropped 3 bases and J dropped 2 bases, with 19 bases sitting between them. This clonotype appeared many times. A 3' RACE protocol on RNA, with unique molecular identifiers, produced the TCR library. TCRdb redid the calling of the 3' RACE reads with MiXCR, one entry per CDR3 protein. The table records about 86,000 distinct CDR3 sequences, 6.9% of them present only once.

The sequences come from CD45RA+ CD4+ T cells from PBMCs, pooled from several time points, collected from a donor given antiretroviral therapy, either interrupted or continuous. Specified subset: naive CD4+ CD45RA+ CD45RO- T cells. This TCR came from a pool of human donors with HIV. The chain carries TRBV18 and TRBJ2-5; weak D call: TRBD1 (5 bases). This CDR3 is CASSPLTALSRQETQYF. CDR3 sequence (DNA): TGTGCCAGCTCACCCTTGACAGCTTTATCCCGACAAGAGACCCAGTACTTC.